These 10 T cell receptor beta chains were sequenced from one sample in a study of breast tumors, draining lymph nodes, adjacent tissues. TCRdb used MiXCR to reprocess the multiplex PCR reads, holding one entry per CDR3 protein. The table includes about 20,000 distinct CDR3 sequences, 25% to 40% detected once. Sequenced input: breast tumor tissue. These receptors were collected from a female donor with breast cancer. Some clones in this sample may be carry-over from other donors' samples.

The V and J genes are TRBV6-2 or TRBV6-3 and TRBJ2-1; possibly TRBD2 for D (6 bases). The V gene lost 6 bases and the J gene lost 6 bases, with 15 bases spanning the gap. Germline V gene sequence: CDR1 MNHEY, CDR2 SVGEGT. CDR3 length: 14 amino acids. The CDR3 loop is CASRIDGSTNEQFF. The CDR3 bases are TGTGCCAGCAGGATCGACGGGAGCACCAATGAGCAGTTCTTC.

The genes are TRBV27 and TRBJ2-6, with D tentatively TRBD1 (5 bases). CDR1 and CDR2 (germline): MNHEY, SMNVEV (reference sequence). The CDR3 length is 14 residues. V lost 8 bases, J lost 2 bases, and 10 bases lay in between. CDR3 DNA: TGTGCCAGCCGTACAGGTGCTGGGGCCAACGTCCTGACTTTC. As protein: CASRTGAGANVLTF.

This clonotype was detected many times. The chain links TRBV30 to TRBJ2-3; TRBD2 might be the D (5 bases). V was clipped by 3 bases and J by 0 bases, with 10 bases between them. Germline V lookup: CDR1 GTSNPN, CDR2 SVGIG (reference sequence). This CDR3 is 14 amino acids long. The CDR3 DNA sequence: TGTGCCTGGAGACCCGGGATGAGCACAGATACGCAGTATTTT. Translated, it gives CAWRPGMSTDTQYF.

This clonotype was recorded at least ten times. The chain is built from TRBV20-1 and TRBJ2-3; 12 positions agree with TRBD2. Germline V gives CDR1 DFQATT, CDR2 SNEGSKA (reference sequence). This CDR3 has 18 amino acids. Trimming cost V 3 bases and J 4 bases; bases outside gene matches: 14. CDR3 nucleotide sequence: TGCAGTGCTAGTTCCGCGCTAGCGGGAGGGCCCTATTCAGATACGCAGTATTTT. Protein: CSASSALAGGPYSDTQYF.

This clonotype has at least ten counts. CDR3 DNA sequence: TGTGCCAGCAGTGAAGACCCGGTGGGCTATGGCTACACCTTC. Amino acids: CASSEDPVGYGYTF. V usage is TRBV2 and J usage is TRBJ1-2; D unresolved. V gave up 1 base and J gave up 4 bases, with 10 bases separating them. There are 14 residues in the CDR3. Germline CDR1 is SNHLY and CDR2 is FYNNEI.

This clonotype was counted at least ten times. The chain carries TRBV6-2 or TRBV6-3 and TRBJ2-7; 7 bases map to TRBD2. Germline trimming cut 2 bases from V and 6 bases from J; bases unmatched to any gene: 7. This CDR3 is built from 14 residues. The germline gives CDR1 MNHEY, CDR2 SVGEGT. The CDR3 loop reads CASSYLVPGGEQYF. For the CDR3, the DNA is TGTGCCAGCAGTTACCTCGTACCGGGAGGCGAGCAGTACTTC.

Of note for this clonotype: Given a much more abundant clone one base away, this may be a read error. The chain has TRBV25-1 and TRBJ2-7; D might be TRBD2 (5 bases). Deletions cut 3 bases from V and 1 base from J, with 13 bases between. This CDR3 has 15 amino acids. From germline, CDR1 is MGHDK and CDR2 SYGVNS. As DNA, the CDR3 is TGTGCCAGCAGTGATTCGGTGGGAGAGTCCTACGAGCAGTACTTC. Protein: CASSDSVGESYEQYF.

This clonotype was seen ten or more times. CDR3 protein: CASSQTLGNEQFF. CDR3 DNA sequence: TGTGCCAGCAGCCAGACGTTGGGGAATGAGCAGTTCTTC. The rearrangement links TRBV7-9 to TRBJ2-1; D remains ambiguous. Trimming cost V 5 bases and J 7 bases, with 12 bases left between them. This CDR3 region has 13 residues. Germline CDR1 reads SEHNR; CDR2 reads FQNEAQ (reference sequence).

J is TRBJ2-7 and V is TRBV10-3; 9 bases agree with TRBD2. Germline CDR1 ENHRY, CDR2 SYGVKD. This CDR3 spans 13 amino acids. Germline trimming cut 11 bases from V and 3 bases from J; bases unmatched to any gene: 8. CDR3 coding DNA: TGTGCCGTTGCTAGCGGGACTCTCTACGAGCAGTACTTC. Encoded protein: CAVASGTLYEQYF.

This clonotype was picked up a small number of times. This may stem from a read error, because a much larger clone lies one nucleotide away. This chain joins TRBV20-1 and TRBJ1-2; a possible D gene is TRBD1 (5 bases). CDR3 length equals 14 residues. Germline CDR1 and CDR2: DFQATT and SNEGSKA (reference sequence). Here the CDR3 reads CSARPGLHHYGYAF. The CDR3 nucleotides are TGCAGTGCTAGGCCGGGACTACACCATTATGGCTACGCCTTC.